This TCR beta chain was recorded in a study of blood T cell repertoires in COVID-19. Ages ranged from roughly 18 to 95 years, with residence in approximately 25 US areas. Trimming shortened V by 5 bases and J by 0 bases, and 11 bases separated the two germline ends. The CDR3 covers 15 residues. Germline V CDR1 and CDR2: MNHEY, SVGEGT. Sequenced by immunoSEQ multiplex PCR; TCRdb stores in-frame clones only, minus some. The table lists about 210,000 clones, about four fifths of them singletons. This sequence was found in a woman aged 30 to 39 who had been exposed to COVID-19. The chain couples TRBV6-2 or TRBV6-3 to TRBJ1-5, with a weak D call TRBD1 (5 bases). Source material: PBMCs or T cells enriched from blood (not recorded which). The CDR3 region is CASSGGDYSNQPQHF. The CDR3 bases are TGTGCCAGCAGTGGAGGGGATTATAGCAATCAGCCCCAGCATTTT.